A single sample is the source of the 4 T cell receptor beta chains below, sequenced in a study of blood T cell repertoires in COVID-19. Assay used: immunoSEQ multiplex PCR; TCRdb lists only in-frame clones, some missing. The profile shows roughly 280,000 clones, about 85% of them singletons. Sequenced input: peripheral blood. All receptors come from a woman aged 50 to 60 who had recovered from COVID-19.

The rearrangement joins TRBV7-9 to TRBJ1-4; a weak D match, TRBD1 (6 bases). CDR3 length: 11 amino acids. Germline V gives CDR1 SEHNR, CDR2 FQNEAQ (reference sequence). The chain's CDR3 is CAGHGNEKLFF. The CDR3 coding sequence is TGTGCGGGACACGGTAATGAAAAACTGTTTTTT.

J is TRBJ2-7 and V is TRBV30, with TRBD1 matching over 9 bases. V lost 2 bases to trimming and J lost 4 bases; unmatched junction nucleotides: 3. The CDR3 contains 13 residues. Germline V gene sequence: CDR1 GTSNPN, CDR2 SVGIG (reference sequence). CDR3 coding DNA: TGTGCCTGGAGTTCCGGGACAGGGTACGAGCAGTACTTC. This codes for CAWSSGTGYEQYF.

The rearrangement joins TRBV3-1 (or the pseudogene TRBV3-2) to TRBJ2-1; D gene ambiguous. The V end lost 1 base, the J end lost 4 bases, and 8 bases lay between the germline ends. Germline CDR1 reads LGHDT; CDR2 reads YNNKEL (reference sequence). The CDR3 has 14 residues. The CDR3 DNA is TGTGCCAGCAGCCAAGGGAGCCTTTACAATGAGCAGTTCTTC. Translated: CASSQGSLYNEQFF.

The rearrangement uses TRBV6-5 and TRBJ2-7, with TRBD2 matching 7 bases. This CDR3 region has 14 residues. Unmatched junction bases numbered 9, after V lost 4 bases and J lost 6 bases. Germline V gene data show CDR1 as MNHEY and CDR2 as SVGAGI. The CDR3 is CASSSLAVVGEQYF. The DNA for the CDR3 is TGTGCCAGCAGTTCGCTAGCGGTGGTCGGCGAGCAGTACTTC.